Shown below are 29 T cell receptor beta chains from a single sample sequenced in a study of blood T cell repertoires in COVID-19. Produced via immunoSEQ multiplex PCR; TCRdb's table is partial and in-frame only. The sample yields roughly 190,000 clones, under 90% seen once. The sequenced material came from peripheral blood. These receptors came from a woman aged 70-85 years with COVID-19, enrolled during active disease.

This clone was seen more than once but under ten times. V is TRBV2 and J is TRBJ2-2; the match to TRBD2 covers 7 bases. CDR1 is SNHLY and CDR2 is FYNNEI in the germline V gene. The trim removed 4 bases at V and 14 bases at J, leaving 4 bases unmatched. The CDR3 has 11 residues. The CDR3 spells CASSAGLRLFF. CDR3 in DNA: TGTGCCAGCAGTGCGGGACTACGTCTGTTTTTT.

This chain uses TRBV6-5 with TRBJ2-7, with 11 positions matching TRBD2. With 6 bases clipped from V and 0 bases from J, the junction kept 4 bases outside the gene matches. Per the germline V gene, CDR1 is MNHEY and CDR2 is SVGAGI. This CDR3 has 15 residues. The CDR3 protein is CASSPTSGSSYEQYF. The CDR3 coding sequence is TGTGCCAGCAGCCCCACTAGCGGGAGCTCCTACGAGCAGTACTTC.

This clone has more than one count but fewer than ten. The chain is built from TRBV6-5 and TRBJ1-1; TRBD1 matches 9 bases. Germline lookup yields CDR1 MNHEY and CDR2 SVGAGI. The CDR3 length is 14 residues. V was pared by 5 bases and J by 4 bases, with 5 bases of the junction left unmatched. CDR3 amino acids: CASSRQGVSTEAFF. CDR3 bases: TGTGCCAGCAGTCGACAGGGGGTGAGCACTGAAGCTTTCTTT.

The chain couples TRBV9 to TRBJ2-3, with a possible D match to TRBD1 (5 bases). V dropped 1 base and J dropped 4 bases, with 13 bases sitting between them. Germline V CDR1 and CDR2: SGDLS, YYNGEE. This CDR3 comprises 15 residues. CDR3 sequence reads: CASSVTGAWADTQYF. In DNA form, the CDR3 reads TGTGCCAGCAGCGTAACAGGTGCATGGGCAGATACGCAGTATTTT.

The CDR3, as DNA: TGTGCCAGCAGTGGACTAGCGGGATCCGAGCAGTACTTC. This sequence encodes CASSGLAGSEQYF. The chain joins TRBV2 to TRBJ2-7; 11 positions agree with TRBD2. Trimming took 4 bases from V and 6 from J; bases not matched to a gene: 2. The CDR3 runs 13 residues. The germline CDR1 and CDR2 sequences are SNHLY and FYNNEI.

The J gene is TRBJ1-5, the V gene TRBV19, with D perhaps matching TRBD1 (6 bases). From germline, CDR1 is LNHDA and CDR2 SQIVND (reference sequence). V lost 3 bases, J lost 7 bases, and 22 bases lay in between. This CDR3 contains 17 residues. CDR3: CASSILKGGGFGQPQHF. The DNA for the CDR3 is TGTGCCAGTAGTATCCTGAAAGGGGGGGGGTTCGGCCAGCCCCAGCATTTT.

The genes are TRBV10-3 and TRBJ1-6; D gene ambiguous. The CDR3 length is 13 residues. Trimming stripped 3 bases from V and 7 bases from J, with 7 bases between. The germline V gene has CDR1 ENHRY and CDR2 SYGVKD. CDR3 sequence (DNA): TGTGCCATCAGTGACTCTCTAAATTCACCCCTCCACTTT. This gives the protein CAISDSLNSPLHF.

This CDR3 is CASKGRTSGSGEQYF. The CDR3 nucleotides are TGTGCCAGCAAGGGGAGGACTAGCGGGAGTGGCGAGCAGTACTTC. The V gene is TRBV2, the J gene TRBJ2-7; 13 positions match TRBD2. Germline V lookup: CDR1 SNHLY, CDR2 FYNNEI. V gave up 7 bases and J gave up 6 bases; unmatched junction bases: 9. CDR3 length equals 15 residues. Full variable domain (rest looked up from reference TRBV2 and TRBJ2-7): EPEVTQTPSHQVTQMGQEVILRCVPISNHLYFYWYRQILGQKVEFLVSFYNNEISEKSEIFDDQFSVERPDGSNFTLKIRSTKLEDSAMYFCASKGRTSGSGEQYFGPGTRLTVT.

The V and J genes are TRBV6-1 and TRBJ1-1; tentatively, D is TRBD1 (5 bases). V lost 3 bases to trimming and J lost 1 base, with 12 bases between them. This CDR3 comprises 15 residues. Germline lookup yields CDR1 MNHNS and CDR2 SASEGT. CDR3 loop: CASSEGPQANTEAFF. CDR3 in DNA: TGTGCCAGCAGTGAGGGGCCCCAAGCGAACACTGAAGCTTTCTTT.

This sequence joins TRBV19 and TRBJ2-1, with TRBD2 matching over 12 bases. The V and J ends lost 5 bases and 4 bases, in that order; junction bases with no gene match: 6. Germline-derived CDR1 and CDR2 are LNHDA and SQIVND (reference sequence). The CDR3 loop spans 16 amino acids. This CDR3 reads CASSLLAGGLYNEQFF. Written as DNA, the CDR3 is TGTGCCAGTAGTTTACTAGCGGGGGGACTATACAATGAGCAGTTCTTC.

The rearrangement links TRBV2 to TRBJ1-6, with TRBD1 matching over 7 bases. The CDR3 contains 14 residues. The J segment lost 6 bases and the V segment lost 5 bases, leaving 4 bases of the junction unmatched. In germline, CDR1 is SNHLY, CDR2 FYNNEI. This chain's CDR3 is CASSRDSLNSPLHF. The CDR3 DNA reads TGTGCCAGCAGTCGGGACAGCCTTAATTCACCCCTCCACTTT.

Note on this clone: Germline and junction disagree at one end, which may indicate a read error. The gene calls are TRBV28 and TRBJ1-2; TRBD1 agrees at 7 bases. This CDR3 has 14 residues. CDR1 and CDR2 (germline): MDHEN, SYDVKM. The CDR3 sequence is CASTRTGEAYVYTF. In DNA, the CDR3 is TGTGCCAGCACCCGGACAGGCGAGGCCTATGTCTACACCTTC.

The chain carries TRBV28 and TRBJ1-5; D call uncertain. Trimming shortened V by 5 bases and J by 5 bases, and 13 bases separated the two germline ends. Germline CDR1 is MDHEN and CDR2 is SYDVKM. The CDR3 length is 14 residues. The DNA of the CDR3 is TGTGCCAGCAGTCCCCAAGGACTCGATCAGCCCCAGCATTTT. This codes for CASSPQGLDQPQHF.

The chain combines TRBV5-1 with TRBJ2-2; 7 positions agree with TRBD2. V shed 0 bases and J 4 bases; nucleotides not matched to a gene: 6. The germline V gene encodes CDR1 SGHRS and CDR2 YFSETQ. The CDR3 is 16 amino acids. This CDR3 is CASSLVYSGLTGELFF. In DNA, the CDR3 is TGCGCCAGCAGCTTGGTGTATAGCGGGCTCACCGGGGAGCTGTTTTTT.

The chain uses TRBV9 and TRBJ2-3; possibly TRBD2 for D (6 bases). Looked up from germline, CDR1 is SGDLS and CDR2 is YYNGEE. V lost 3 bases, J lost 0 bases, and 20 bases lay in between. The CDR3 extends over 18 amino acids. The CDR3 sequence is CASSAGSRLVSSTDTQYF. CDR3 in DNA: TGTGCCAGCAGCGCCGGGTCTCGACTAGTATCTAGCACAGATACGCAGTATTTT. The complete variable domain, with remaining parts taken from reference TRBV9 and TRBJ2-3, reads DSGVTQTPKHLITATGQRVTLRCSPRSGDLSVYWYQQSLDQGLQFLIQYYNGEERAKGNILERFSAQQFPDLHSELNLSSLELGDSALYFCASSAGSRLVSSTDTQYFGPGTRLTVL.

This rearrangement joins TRBV21-1 to TRBJ1-6; no DNA check was done on the table's D call, TRBD1. TRBV21-1 is a recognized pseudogene. The CDR3 length is 17 residues. CDR3 nucleotides: TGTGCCAGCAGCCTCCTTATGTGGGGGCTGGATAATTCACCCCTCCACTTT. This encodes CASSLLMWGLDNSPLHF.

This sequence joins TRBV27 and TRBJ1-2; D perhaps matches TRBD1 (5 bases). Per germline, CDR1 MNHEY and CDR2 SMNVEV (reference sequence). The V end was cut by 4 bases, the J end by 5 bases, with 11 bases between. The CDR3 runs to 13 residues. The CDR3 region has the DNA TGTGCCAGCAGTTATCGGGGGTCTTATGGCTACACCTTC. Protein product: CASSYRGSYGYTF.

The chain couples TRBV5-6 to TRBJ1-6; TRBD1 is a possible D gene (5 bases). This CDR3 region has 16 residues. Germline V gene data show CDR1 as SGHDT and CDR2 as YYEEEE. V shed 4 bases and J shed 0 bases, with 11 bases lying between them. The CDR3 sequence is CASSRYRSSYNSPLHF. The CDR3 coding sequence is TGTGCCAGCAGCCGATACAGGAGCTCCTATAATTCACCCCTCCACTTT.

This chain joins TRBV6-4 and TRBJ2-7; TRBD2 matches at 8 bases. This CDR3 comprises 11 residues. CDR1 is MRHNA and CDR2 is SNTAGT in the germline V gene. DNA of the CDR3: TGTGCCACCAGACGGCGGGGGGCCTCAGTCGTC. It encodes CATRRRGASVV.

The J gene is TRBJ2-7, the V gene TRBV5-1; 11 nucleotides agree with TRBD2. This CDR3 comprises 14 residues. V trimming: 2 bases; J trimming: 4 bases; junction bases outside the gene matches: 2. The germline V gene has CDR1 SGHRS and CDR2 YFSETQ. CDR3 protein: CASSLLAGDYEQYF. DNA of the CDR3: TGCGCCAGCAGCTTACTAGCGGGGGATTACGAGCAGTACTTC.

The CDR3 coding sequence is TGTGCCAGCGGCTCAACAGGGGGCGCAGGCAATCAGCCCCAGCATTTT. Amino acid sequence: CASGSTGGAGNQPQHF. This rearrangement joins TRBV21-1 to TRBJ1-5; no DNA check was done on the table's D call, TRBD1. TRBV21-1 is a listed pseudogene. CDR3 length equals 16 residues.

The chain uses TRBV27 and TRBJ2-1, with D possibly being TRBD2 (6 bases). V dropped 2 bases and J dropped 2 bases, with 16 bases sitting between them. CDR3 length equals 17 residues. The germline CDR1 and CDR2 sequences are MNHEY and SMNVEV (reference sequence). The CDR3 is CASSLPPGRGAYNEQFF. The CDR3 DNA follows: TGTGCCAGCAGTTTACCCCCCGGGCGGGGCGCCTACAATGAGCAGTTCTTC.

This clone was detected a few times. The chain links TRBV3-1 (or the pseudogene TRBV3-2) to TRBJ2-2; 8 bases fit TRBD1. The CDR3 has 15 residues. Germline loops: CDR1 LGHDT, CDR2 YNNKEL (reference sequence). Germline trimming cut 6 bases from V and 4 bases from J; bases unmatched to any gene: 7. The CDR3, as DNA: TGTGCCAGCAGGCGACGACAGGGGAGCACCGGGGAGCTGTTTTTT. Protein sequence: CASRRRQGSTGELFF.

The V gene is TRBV6-5, the J gene TRBJ1-2, with D perhaps matching TRBD1 (6 bases). Germline CDR1 reads MNHEY; CDR2 reads SVGAGI. This CDR3 comprises 14 residues. V gave up 6 bases and J gave up 8 bases, with 19 bases separating them. The CDR3 loop is CASRTRGQPAGYTF. The CDR3 DNA is TGTGCCAGCAGAACCAGGGGACAACCGGCGGGCTACACCTTC.

The chain combines TRBV3-1 (or the pseudogene TRBV3-2) with TRBJ2-5, with D perhaps matching TRBD1 (7 bases). This CDR3 region has 15 residues. Deletions cut 4 bases from V and 5 bases from J, with 17 bases between. CDR1 LGHDT and CDR2 YNNKEL come from the germline V gene (reference sequence). CDR3 residues: CASSLQGLAGETQYF. In nucleotides, the CDR3 is TGTGCCAGCAGCCTACAGGGGCTTGCGGGGGAGACCCAGTACTTC.

V gene TRBV4-2 combines with J gene TRBJ1-1; D is perhaps TRBD1 (5 bases). The CDR3 is made up of 17 amino acids. Germline assignment: CDR1 LGHNA and CDR2 YNFKEQ. Trimming pared 1 base from V and 0 bases from J, leaving 15 bases between. The CDR3 is CASSQAVPGHVNTEAFF. The CDR3 DNA reads TGTGCCAGCAGCCAAGCTGTCCCCGGACACGTGAACACTGAAGCTTTCTTT.

The chain uses TRBV5-1 and TRBJ2-2; possibly TRBD2 for D (6 bases). The CDR3 runs to 15 residues. Per germline, CDR1 SGHRS and CDR2 YFSETQ. Deletions cut 5 bases from V and 5 bases from J, with 16 bases between. The CDR3 nucleotides are TGCGCCAGCAGGCCTTGGGGGGTGCGGACCGGGGAGCTGTTTTTT. The encoded protein is CASRPWGVRTGELFF.

The chain recombines TRBV10-3 with TRBJ2-1; 9 nucleotides agree with TRBD2. V was pared by 7 bases and J by 9 bases, with 13 bases of the junction left unmatched. This CDR3 is built from 15 residues. The germline gives CDR1 ENHRY, CDR2 SYGVKD. In nucleotides, the CDR3 is TGTGCCATCAAGGGTAGCGGGAGTAGTAACGGTGAGCAGTTCTTC. Translating gives CAIKGSGSSNGEQFF.

This chain connects TRBV6-5 to TRBJ1-1; the D is unclear. The germline V and J ends were trimmed by 7 bases and 0 bases, with 15 bases remaining between them. CDR1 and CDR2 (germline): MNHEY, SVGAGI. The CDR3 runs to 15 residues. The chain's CDR3 is CASNYLNMVNTEAFF. The CDR3 nucleotides read TGTGCCAGCAACTACTTAAATATGGTGAACACTGAAGCTTTCTTT.